The entry below describes one T cell receptor (beta chain). These data belong to a study of blood T cell repertoires in COVID-19. Study overall: Samples of COVID-19 (acute and convalescent) were obtained from the United States, Italy and Spain. T cells, B-cell-depleted T cells, or PBMCs supplied cDNA or gDNA.

The CDR3 runs 15 residues. V dropped 1 base and J dropped 5 bases, with 14 bases sitting between them. CDR1 and CDR2 from the germline V gene are LGHDT and YNNKEL (reference sequence). Original analysis: How many nucleated cells were present was estimated from reference gene primer amplification. Clones were sequenced by immunoSEQ multiplex PCR, and TCRdb holds only the in-frame ones, with some missing. The V and J calls and clone size were taken over from that table, and D and trimming were inferred from the DNA. The repertoire has 78,000 or so clones, around 81% of them found once; the top ten carry around 9%.

The receptor was derived from a human donor in a cohort sampled during active COVID-19. The sample comprised peripheral blood. The chain recombines TRBV3-1 (or the pseudogene TRBV3-2) with TRBJ2-5, with a weak D call TRBD2 (5 bases). The CDR3 sequence is CASSQAGGSGETQYF. For the CDR3, the DNA is TGTGCCAGCAGCCAAGCAGGCGGGTCGGGGGAGACCCAGTACTTC.